This entry lists 12 T cell receptor beta chains sequenced from one sample in a study of cytomegalovirus exposure and HLA in healthy donors. The PCR used 60 Vbeta and 13 Jbeta primers. This table comes from immunoSEQ multiplex PCR, and its TCRdb copy is limited to in-frame clones, with some not included. The sample table includes approximately 79,000 clones. The sequencing input was PBMCs. The receptors shown here come from a middle-aged man in good health and CMV-seronegative.

The chain recombines TRBV7-9 with TRBJ1-5, with D possibly being TRBD1 (6 bases). The ends were cut back, 2 bases at V and 7 bases at J, with 18 bases in the middle. The CDR3 loop spans 16 amino acids. Germline V gene sequence: CDR1 SEHNR, CDR2 FQNEAQ (reference sequence). This CDR3 reads CASSLSQGIGEQPQHF. CDR3 bases: TGTGCCAGCAGCTTATCCCAGGGGATTGGGGAACAGCCCCAGCATTTT.

This sequence joins TRBV15 and TRBJ1-5; 9 bases line up with TRBD1. The V gene end was trimmed by 3 bases and the J gene end by 6 bases; junction bases not matched to a gene: 3. Per the germline V gene, CDR1 is LNHNV and CDR2 is YYDKDF (reference sequence). The CDR3 sequence is 14 residues long. The chain's CDR3 is CATSRTGGSQPQHF. The CDR3 coding sequence is TGTGCCACCAGCAGGACAGGGGGTTCTCAGCCCCAGCATTTT.

V and J are TRBV6-5 and TRBJ2-7; TRBD1 is a possible D gene (5 bases). The germline V gene encodes CDR1 MNHEY and CDR2 SVGAGI. The CDR3 consists of 12 residues. The V end was cut by 2 bases, the J end by 6 bases, with 8 bases between. The CDR3 loop reads CASSYRGSEQYF. The CDR3 region has the DNA TGTGCCAGCAGTTACAGGGGTTCCGAGCAGTACTTC.

The chain combines TRBV4-1 with TRBJ2-1; 10 nucleotides line up with TRBD2. V lost 3 bases and J lost 2; bases outside the gene matches: 1. CDR1 and CDR2 from the germline V gene are MGHRA and YSYEKL. The CDR3 length is 15 residues. The CDR3 coding sequence is TGCGCCAGCAGCCAGGGACTAGCGACCTACAATGAGCAGTTCTTC. This gives the protein CASSQGLATYNEQFF.

J is TRBJ2-2 and V is TRBV15, with 8 bases fitting TRBD1. In germline, CDR1 is LNHNV, CDR2 YYDKDF (reference sequence). The V gene end was trimmed by 0 bases and the J gene end by 2 bases; junction bases not matched to a gene: 5. This CDR3 is built from 17 residues. CDR3: CATSRDRTGINTGELFF. CDR3 bases: TGTGCCACCAGCAGAGACAGGACAGGGATAAACACCGGGGAGCTGTTTTTT.

The chain joins TRBV5-1 to TRBJ1-2; 9 bases align to TRBD1. Germline trimming cut 0 bases from V and 8 bases from J; bases unmatched to any gene: 8. The CDR3 is made up of 15 amino acids. Germline assignment: CDR1 SGHRS and CDR2 YFSETQ. CDR3 residues: CASSLDTGQGRGYTF. The DNA for the CDR3 is TGCGCCAGCAGCTTGGATACGGGACAGGGTAGGGGCTACACCTTC.

The rearrangement uses TRBV9 and TRBJ2-5; TRBD1 matches 8 bases. V gave up 3 bases and J gave up 2 bases; unmatched junction bases: 6. The CDR3 consists of 15 residues. Germline values: CDR1 SGDLS, CDR2 YYNGEE. This chain's CDR3 is CASSAQDRAQETQYF. In nucleotides, the CDR3 is TGTGCCAGCAGCGCTCAGGACAGGGCGCAAGAGACCCAGTACTTC.

V gene TRBV30 combines with J gene TRBJ1-1; 8 bases line up with TRBD1. V was pared by 1 base and J by 6 bases, with 10 bases of the junction left unmatched. Germline-derived CDR1 and CDR2 are GTSNPN and SVGIG (reference sequence). The CDR3 spans 15 residues. CDR3 nucleotides: TGTGCCTGGAGTGGCACGACAGGGGAAATGGCTGAAGCTTTCTTT. Protein sequence: CAWSGTTGEMAEAFF.

This chain joins TRBV10-2 and TRBJ2-5; D ambiguous. Trimming left V 1 base short and J 5 bases short, with 8 bases between. Germline loops: CDR1 WSHSY, CDR2 SAAADI. This CDR3 has 13 amino acids. The CDR3 spells CASSEWRWETQYF. The CDR3 DNA sequence: TGCGCCAGCAGTGAGTGGCGGTGGGAGACCCAGTACTTC.

The V and J genes are TRBV7-2 and TRBJ1-2; possibly TRBD1 for D (5 bases). Between the trimmed V and J ends, which lost 5 bases and 8 bases, there was a span of 18 bases. CDR1 SGHTA and CDR2 FQGNSA come from the germline V gene. This CDR3 comprises 14 residues. The CDR3 region is CASSPGGSSGGYTF. The CDR3 DNA is TGTGCCAGCAGCCCCGGGGGATCCTCGGGCGGCTACACCTTC.

The J gene is TRBJ2-1, the V gene TRBV2; 7 nucleotides match TRBD2. The CDR3 has 14 amino acids. The germline V gene encodes CDR1 SNHLY and CDR2 FYNNEI. V shed 7 bases, J shed 0 bases, and the junction held 3 bases outside the gene matches. CDR3 amino acids: CASTGGSSYNEQFF. CDR3 nucleotides: TGTGCCAGCACCGGCGGGAGCTCCTACAATGAGCAGTTCTTC.

This chain connects TRBV2 to TRBJ2-2, with a tentative D call TRBD1 (8 bases). V dropped 4 bases and J dropped 5 bases, with 11 bases sitting between them. CDR1 and CDR2 from the germline V gene are SNHLY and FYNNEI. The CDR3 has 14 amino acids. Here the CDR3 reads CASSVQGGTGELFF. For the CDR3, the DNA is TGTGCCAGCAGTGTACAGGGGGGGACCGGGGAGCTGTTTTTT.